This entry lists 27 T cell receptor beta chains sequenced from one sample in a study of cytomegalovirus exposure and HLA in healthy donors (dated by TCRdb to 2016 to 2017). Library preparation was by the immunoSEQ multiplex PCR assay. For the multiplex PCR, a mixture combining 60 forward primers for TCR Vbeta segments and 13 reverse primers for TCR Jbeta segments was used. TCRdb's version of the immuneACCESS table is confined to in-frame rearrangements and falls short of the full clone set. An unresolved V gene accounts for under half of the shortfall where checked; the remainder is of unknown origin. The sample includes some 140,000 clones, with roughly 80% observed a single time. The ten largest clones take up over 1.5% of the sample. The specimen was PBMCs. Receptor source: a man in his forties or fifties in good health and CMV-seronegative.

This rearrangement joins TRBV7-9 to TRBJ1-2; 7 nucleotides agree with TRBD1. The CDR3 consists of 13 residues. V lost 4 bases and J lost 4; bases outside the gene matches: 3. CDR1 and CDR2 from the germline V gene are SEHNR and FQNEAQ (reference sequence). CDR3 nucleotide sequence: TGTGCCAGCAGCTCGACAGGGTCCTATGGCTACACCTTC. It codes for CASSSTGSYGYTF. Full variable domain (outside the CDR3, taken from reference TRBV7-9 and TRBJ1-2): DTGVSQNPRHKITKRGQNVTFRCDPISEHNRLYWYRQTLGQGPEFLTYFQNEAQLEKSRLLSDRFSAERPKGSFSTLEIQRTEQGDSAMYLCASSSTGSYGYTFGSGTRLTVV.

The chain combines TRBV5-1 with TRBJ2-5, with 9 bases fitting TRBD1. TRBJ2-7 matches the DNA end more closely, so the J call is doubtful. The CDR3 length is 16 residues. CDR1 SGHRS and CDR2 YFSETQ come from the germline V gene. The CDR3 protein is CASSPGEGQGWYEQYF. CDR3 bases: TGCGCCAGCAGCCCCGGGGAGGGACAGGGATGGTACGAGCAGTACTTC.

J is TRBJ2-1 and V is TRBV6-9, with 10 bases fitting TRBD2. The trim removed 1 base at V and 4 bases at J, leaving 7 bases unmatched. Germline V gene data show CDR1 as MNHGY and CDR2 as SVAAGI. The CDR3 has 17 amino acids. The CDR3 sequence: CASSYCLAGDRYNEQFF. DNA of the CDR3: TGTGCCAGCAGTTATTGTCTAGCGGGAGATCGGTACAATGAGCAGTTCTTC.

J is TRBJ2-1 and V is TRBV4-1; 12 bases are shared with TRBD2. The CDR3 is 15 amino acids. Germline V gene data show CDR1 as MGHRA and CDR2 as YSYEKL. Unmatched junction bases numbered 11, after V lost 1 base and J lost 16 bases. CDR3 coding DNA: TGCGCCAGCAGCCAAGTTGATCTAGCGGGAGGGCCTAGCTTCTTC. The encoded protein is CASSQVDLAGGPSFF.

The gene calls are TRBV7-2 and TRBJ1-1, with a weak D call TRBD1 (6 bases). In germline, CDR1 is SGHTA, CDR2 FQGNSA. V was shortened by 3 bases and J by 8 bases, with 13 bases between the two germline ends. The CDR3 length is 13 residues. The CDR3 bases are TGTGCCAGCAGCTTTACCCGGACAGAAGAAGCTTTCTTT. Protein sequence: CASSFTRTEEAFF.

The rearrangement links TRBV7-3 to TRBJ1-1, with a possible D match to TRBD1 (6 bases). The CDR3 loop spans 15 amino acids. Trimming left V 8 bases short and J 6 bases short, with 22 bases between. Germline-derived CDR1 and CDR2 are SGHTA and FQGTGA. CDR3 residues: CASPTPGPKGAEAFF. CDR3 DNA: TGTGCCAGCCCTACCCCGGGGCCTAAGGGGGCTGAAGCTTTCTTT.

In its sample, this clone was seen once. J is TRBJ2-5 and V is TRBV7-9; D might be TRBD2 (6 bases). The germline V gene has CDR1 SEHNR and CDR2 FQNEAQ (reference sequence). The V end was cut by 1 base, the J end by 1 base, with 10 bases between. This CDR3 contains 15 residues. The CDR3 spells CASSLVLAAQETQYF. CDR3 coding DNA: TGTGCCAGCAGCTTAGTGTTAGCGGCCCAAGAGACCCAGTACTTC.

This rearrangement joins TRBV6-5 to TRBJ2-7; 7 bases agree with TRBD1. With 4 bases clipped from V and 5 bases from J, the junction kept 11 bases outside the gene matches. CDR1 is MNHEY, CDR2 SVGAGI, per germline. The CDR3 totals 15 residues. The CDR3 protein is CASSLQGLGNDEQYF. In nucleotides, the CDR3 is TGTGCCAGCAGTTTACAGGGGCTAGGCAACGACGAGCAGTACTTC.

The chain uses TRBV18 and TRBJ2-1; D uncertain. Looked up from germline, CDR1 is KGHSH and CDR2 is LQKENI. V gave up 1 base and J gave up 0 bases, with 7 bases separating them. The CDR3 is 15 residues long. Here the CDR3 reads CASSPRQDSYNEQFF. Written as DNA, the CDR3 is TGTGCCAGCTCACCACGCCAGGACTCCTACAATGAGCAGTTCTTC.

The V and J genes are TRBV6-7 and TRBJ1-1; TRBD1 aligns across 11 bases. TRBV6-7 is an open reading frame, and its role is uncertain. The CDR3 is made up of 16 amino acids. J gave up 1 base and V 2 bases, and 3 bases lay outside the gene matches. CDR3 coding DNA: TGTGCCAGCAGTTACGGGACAGGGGGTTCGAACACTGAAGCTTTCTTT. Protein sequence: CASSYGTGGSNTEAFF.

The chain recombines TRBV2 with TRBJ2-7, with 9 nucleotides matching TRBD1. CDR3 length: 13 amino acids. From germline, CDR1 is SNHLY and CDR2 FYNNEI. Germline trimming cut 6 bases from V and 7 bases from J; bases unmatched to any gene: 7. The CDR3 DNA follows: TGTGCCAGCAGCCGGGACAGGGCTTTTGAGCAGTACTTC. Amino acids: CASSRDRAFEQYF.

DNA of the CDR3: TGTGCCAGCAGCCTGGACAGCACCAACGTCCTGACTTTC. Translated: CASSLDSTNVLTF. This rearrangement joins TRBV2 to TRBJ2-6, with D possibly being TRBD1 (6 bases). V was cut by 6 bases and J by 8 bases, with 11 bases left in between. Germline lookup yields CDR1 SNHLY and CDR2 FYNNEI. The CDR3 has 13 amino acids.

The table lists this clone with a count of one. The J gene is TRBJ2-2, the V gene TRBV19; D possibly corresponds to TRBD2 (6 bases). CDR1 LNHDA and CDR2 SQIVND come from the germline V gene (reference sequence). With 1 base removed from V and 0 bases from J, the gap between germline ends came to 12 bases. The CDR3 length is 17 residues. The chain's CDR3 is CASSIVIGTPNTGELFF. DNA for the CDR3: TGTGCCAGTAGTATAGTCATTGGGACTCCGAACACCGGGGAGCTGTTTTTT.

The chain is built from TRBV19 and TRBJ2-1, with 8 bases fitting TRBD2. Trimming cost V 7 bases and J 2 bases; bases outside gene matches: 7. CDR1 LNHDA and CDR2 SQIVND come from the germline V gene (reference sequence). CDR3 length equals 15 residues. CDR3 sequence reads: CASTPGGGTYNEQFF. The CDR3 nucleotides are TGTGCCAGTACCCCCGGGGGGGGGACCTACAATGAGCAGTTCTTC.

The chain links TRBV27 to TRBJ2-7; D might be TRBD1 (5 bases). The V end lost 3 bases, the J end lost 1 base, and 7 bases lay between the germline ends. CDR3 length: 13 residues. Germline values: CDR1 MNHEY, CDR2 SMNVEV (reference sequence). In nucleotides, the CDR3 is TGTGCCAGCAGTTTGACAGATTCCTACGAGCAGTACTTC. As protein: CASSLTDSYEQYF.

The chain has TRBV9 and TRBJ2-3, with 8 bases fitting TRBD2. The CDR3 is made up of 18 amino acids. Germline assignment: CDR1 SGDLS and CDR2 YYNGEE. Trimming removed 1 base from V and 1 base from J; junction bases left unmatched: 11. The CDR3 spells CASSVPLTGGGGTDTQYF. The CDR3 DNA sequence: TGTGCCAGCAGCGTACCTCTTACCGGGGGGGGAGGCACAGATACGCAGTATTTT.

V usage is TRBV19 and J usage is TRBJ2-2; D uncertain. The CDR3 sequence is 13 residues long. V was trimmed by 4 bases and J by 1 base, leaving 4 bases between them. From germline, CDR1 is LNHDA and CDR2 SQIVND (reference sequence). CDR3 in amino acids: CASSTRNTGELFF. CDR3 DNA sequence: TGTGCCAGTAGTACCCGGAACACCGGGGAGCTGTTTTTT.

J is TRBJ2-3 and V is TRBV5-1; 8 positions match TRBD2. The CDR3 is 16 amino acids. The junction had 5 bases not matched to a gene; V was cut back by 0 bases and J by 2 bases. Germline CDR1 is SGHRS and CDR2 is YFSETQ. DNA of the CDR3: TGCGCCAGCAGCTTGGGTCCGGGGGGGCCCACAGATACGCAGTATTTT. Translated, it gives CASSLGPGGPTDTQYF.

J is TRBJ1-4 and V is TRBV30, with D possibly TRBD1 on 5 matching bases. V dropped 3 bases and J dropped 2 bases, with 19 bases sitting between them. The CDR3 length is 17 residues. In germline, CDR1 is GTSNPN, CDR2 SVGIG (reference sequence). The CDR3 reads CAWSLRGTERTNEKLFF. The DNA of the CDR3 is TGTGCCTGGAGCCTCCGGGGGACCGAGCGCACTAATGAAAAACTGTTTTTT. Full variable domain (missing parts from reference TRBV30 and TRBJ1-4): SQTIHQWPATLVQPVGSPLSLECTVEGTSNPNLYWYRQAAGRGLQLLFYSVGIGQISSEVPQNLSASRPQDRQFILSSKKLLLSDSGFYLCAWSLRGTERTNEKLFFGSGTQLSVL.

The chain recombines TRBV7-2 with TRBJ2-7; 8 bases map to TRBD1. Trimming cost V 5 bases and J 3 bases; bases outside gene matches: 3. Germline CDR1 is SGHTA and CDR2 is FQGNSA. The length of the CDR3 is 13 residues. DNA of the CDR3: TGTGCCAGCAGCGACGGACAGGGCTACGAGCAGTACTTC. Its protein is CASSDGQGYEQYF.

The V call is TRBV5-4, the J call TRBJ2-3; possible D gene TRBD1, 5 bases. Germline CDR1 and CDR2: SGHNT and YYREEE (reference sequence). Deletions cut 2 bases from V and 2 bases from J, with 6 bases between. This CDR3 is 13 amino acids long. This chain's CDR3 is CASSFGATDTQYF. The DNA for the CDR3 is TGTGCCAGCAGCTTTGGGGCCACAGATACGCAGTATTTT.

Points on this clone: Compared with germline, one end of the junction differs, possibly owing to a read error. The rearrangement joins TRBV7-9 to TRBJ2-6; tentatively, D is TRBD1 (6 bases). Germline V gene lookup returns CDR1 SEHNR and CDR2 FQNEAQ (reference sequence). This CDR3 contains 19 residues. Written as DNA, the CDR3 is TGTTCCAGCAGCTTAGGTTCCGGGACATTCTTCTCTGGGGCCAACGTCCTGACTTTC. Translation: CSSSLGSGTFFSGANVLTF. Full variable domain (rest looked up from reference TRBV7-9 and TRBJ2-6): DTGVSQNPRHKITKRGQNVTFRCDPISEHNRLYWYRQTLGQGPEFLTYFQNEAQLEKSRLLSDRFSAERPKGSFSTLEIQRTEQGDSAMYLCSSSLGSGTFFSGANVLTFGAGSRLTVL.

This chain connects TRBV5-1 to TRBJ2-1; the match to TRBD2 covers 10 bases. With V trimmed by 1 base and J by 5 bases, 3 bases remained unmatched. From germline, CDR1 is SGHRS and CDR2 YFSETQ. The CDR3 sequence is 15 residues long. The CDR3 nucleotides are TGCGCCAGCAGCTTGCGCCTAGCGGGAGACAATGAGCAGTTCTTC. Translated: CASSLRLAGDNEQFF.

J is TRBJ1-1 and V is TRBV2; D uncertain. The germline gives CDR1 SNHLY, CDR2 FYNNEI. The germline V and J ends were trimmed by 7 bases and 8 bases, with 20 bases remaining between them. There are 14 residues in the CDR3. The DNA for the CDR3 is TGTGCCAGCACAACCCTCCCGGGGAATGGAGAAGCTTTCTTT. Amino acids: CASTTLPGNGEAFF.

CDR3 bases: TGTGCCAGTACCTGGACAGGCTTACCCACCGGGGAGCTGTTTTTT. Encoded protein: CASTWTGLPTGELFF. This chain links TRBV19 with TRBJ2-2; TRBD1 aligns across 7 bases. CDR1 is LNHDA and CDR2 is SQIVND in the germline V gene (reference sequence). The V and J ends lost 7 bases and 4 bases, in that order; junction bases with no gene match: 9. This CDR3 spans 15 amino acids.

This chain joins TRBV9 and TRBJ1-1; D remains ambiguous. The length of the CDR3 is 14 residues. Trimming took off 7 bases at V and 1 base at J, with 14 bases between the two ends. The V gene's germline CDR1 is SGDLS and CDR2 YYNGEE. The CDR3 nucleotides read TGTGCCAGCGCCCCCAGAGGCGCGAACACTGAAGCTTTCTTT. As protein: CASAPRGANTEAFF.

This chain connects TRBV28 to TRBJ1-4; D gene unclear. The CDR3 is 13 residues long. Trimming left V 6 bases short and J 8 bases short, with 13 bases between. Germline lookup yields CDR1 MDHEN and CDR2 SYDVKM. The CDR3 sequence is CASRPGSGEKLFF. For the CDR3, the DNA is TGTGCCAGCAGGCCCGGATCGGGGGAAAAACTGTTTTTT.